This TCR beta chain was recovered during a study of blood T cell repertoires in COVID-19. On the study more broadly: Sites across the United States, Italy and Spain contributed samples from acute and convalescent COVID-19.

Libraries were prepared by immunoSEQ multiplex PCR; TCRdb keeps only in-frame clonotypes and omits some of them. The sample has around 280,000 clones, 85% seen once. Trimming took off 0 bases at V and 8 bases at J, with 10 bases between the two ends. The CDR3 contains 14 residues. CDR1 and CDR2 from the germline V gene are SEHNR and FQNEAQ (reference sequence). The source of this sequence is a woman aged 45-59 years with active or convalescent COVID-19. The sequencing input was peripheral blood. V gene TRBV7-9 combines with J gene TRBJ1-4, with D possibly matching TRBD1 (5 bases). CDR3 DNA: TGTGCCAGCAGCTTAGCAGGGGTGGGAGAAAAACTGTTTTTT. Translated, it gives CASSLAGVGEKLFF.